This TCR beta chain is from a study of Tregs in tolerant kidney transplant recipients. Study outcomes and limitations: Nucleotide sequences could not be compared across some patients' samples due to primer changes.

V lost 2 bases to trimming and J lost 5 bases; unmatched junction nucleotides: 7. Germline V CDR1 and CDR2: SGHVS, FNYEAQ. The CDR3 contains 16 residues. Related graft donors supplied nonmyeloablative bone marrow transplants, and mixed chimerism was transient. By frequency, this clone registers medium-sized. Its target is not known. The sequence runs out 3 residues before the end of the CDR3; the remainder is reconstructed from the germline J gene. Assay used: immunoSEQ multiplex PCR; TCRdb lists only in-frame clones, some missing. Listed are 5,800 or so clones; approximately 6.1% falls within the top ten.

The gene calls are TRBV7-6 and TRBJ2-3, with TRBD2 matching 10 bases. The receptor comes from a human patient who received a combined kidney and bone marrow transplant. Some T cells may be supplied by the graft donor. This specimen consisted of CD4+ T cells from blood (PBMCs), obtained 6 months after the transplant. The CDR3 reads CASSLKLAGVEDTQYF. The sequenced part of the CDR3 DNA is TGTGCCAGCAGCTTAAAGCTAGCGGGAGTAGAAGATACG.